Each of the 10 T cell receptor beta chains below was sequenced from the same sample in a study of T-cell reconstitution after alpha-beta-depleted transplantation in children. Unique molecular identifiers were used in preparing the TCRbeta library. MiXCR, run by TCRdb on the PCR reads, gives a single entry per CDR3 protein. The table records fewer than 400,000 distinct CDR3 sequences, 20% of them present only once. Here the sequenced sample was PBMCs from the stem cell graft donor, taken from the stem cell graft. All receptors derive from a human donor who donated a stem cell graft to a child with acute myeloid leukemia.

This clonotype turned up a few times. The genes are TRBV25-1 and TRBJ2-3; D is uncertain. The CDR3 totals 12 residues. The ends were cut back, 4 bases at V and 4 bases at J, with 6 bases in the middle. Germline lookup yields CDR1 MGHDK and CDR2 SYGVNS. CDR3 sequence (DNA): TGTGCCAGCAGTGTCACGGCAGATACGCAGTATTTT. Translation gives CASSVTADTQYF.

This chain connects TRBV28 to TRBJ2-7; weak D call: TRBD2 (5 bases). This CDR3 comprises 14 residues. CDR1 is MDHEN, CDR2 SYDVKM, per germline. Trimming took off 6 bases at V and 1 base at J, with 13 bases between the two ends. The CDR3 reads CASSPRLPSYEQYF. In DNA form, the CDR3 reads TGTGCCAGCAGCCCCAGACTACCATCCTACGAGCAGTACTTC.

This clonotype showed up just a few times. The chain has TRBV27 and TRBJ2-7, with D tentatively TRBD1 (5 bases). V lost 5 bases to trimming and J lost 1 base, with 12 bases between them. Germline V lookup: CDR1 MNHEY, CDR2 SMNVEV (reference sequence). CDR3 length: 14 residues. For the CDR3, the DNA is TGTGCCAGCAGTCCCTTTGACAGTTCCTACGAGCAGTACTTC. Residues: CASSPFDSSYEQYF.

The chain employs TRBV20-1 and TRBJ2-7; D unclear. Looked up from germline, CDR1 is DFQATT and CDR2 is SNEGSKA (reference sequence). Trimming shortened V by 8 bases and J by 0 bases, and 17 bases separated the two germline ends. The CDR3 length is 14 residues. CDR3 nucleotides: TGCAGTACCAGAATCGGGTCACGCTCCTACGAGCAGTACTTC. Protein product: CSTRIGSRSYEQYF.

This chain joins TRBV5-1 and TRBJ2-5, with TRBD1 matching 7 bases. J was trimmed by 1 base and V by 4 bases; bases with no gene match: 7. CDR1 and CDR2 (germline): SGHRS, YFSETQ. This CDR3 is built from 15 residues. DNA of the CDR3: TGCGCCAGCAGCCCTGAGACAGGGCGCCAAGAGACCCAGTACTTC. Protein sequence: CASSPETGRQETQYF.

This clonotype was counted between two and nine times. The chain couples TRBV7-3 to TRBJ2-3, with D perhaps matching TRBD2 (5 bases). Germline assignment: CDR1 SGHTA and CDR2 FQGTGA. The CDR3 runs to 15 residues. Between the trimmed V and J ends, which lost 2 bases and 4 bases, there was a span of 13 bases. DNA for the CDR3: TGTGCCAGCAGCTTAGGAACTAGGGCGTCAGATACGCAGTATTTT. Protein: CASSLGTRASDTQYF.

V usage is TRBV5-1 and J usage is TRBJ2-1; TRBD1 matches 7 bases. Germline CDR1 reads SGHRS; CDR2 reads YFSETQ. The CDR3 loop spans 16 amino acids. The V segment lost 0 bases and the J segment 10 bases; nucleotides outside the gene matches: 13. In DNA form, the CDR3 reads TGCGCCAGCAGCTTGGCGGGACAGACTGGCTCTCCAGAGCAGTTCTTC. Translation gives CASSLAGQTGSPEQFF.

This rearrangement joins TRBV21-1 to TRBJ2-1; TRBD2 reflects the table's D call only, with no check against the DNA. TRBV21-1 is assigned pseudogene status. This CDR3 has 18 residues. The CDR3 sequence: CASSKAPLAGGPYNEQFF. CDR3 nucleotide sequence: TGTGCCAGCAGCAAAGCGCCGCTAGCGGGAGGGCCATACAATGAGCAGTTCTTC.

The sample holds a few counts of this clonotype. This sequence joins TRBV5-1 and TRBJ2-1, with D perhaps given as TRBD1 or TRBD2 (6 bases each). Trimming took 6 bases from V and 4 from J, leaving 20 bases between them. Germline V gene sequence: CDR1 SGHRS, CDR2 YFSETQ. The CDR3 covers 16 residues. The CDR3 loop is CASTHSGERGYNEQFF. Written as DNA, the CDR3 is TGCGCCAGCACCCACTCGGGGGAAAGGGGGTACAATGAGCAGTTCTTC.

This clonotype was observed many times. J is TRBJ2-1 and V is TRBV12-3 or TRBV12-4, with D possibly being TRBD1 (6 bases). Trimming stripped 4 bases from V and 7 bases from J, with 8 bases between. The CDR3 totals 12 residues. The CDR3 DNA follows: TGTGCCAGCAGTTCAGGACAGAATGAGCAGTTCTTC. It specifies CASSSGQNEQFF.